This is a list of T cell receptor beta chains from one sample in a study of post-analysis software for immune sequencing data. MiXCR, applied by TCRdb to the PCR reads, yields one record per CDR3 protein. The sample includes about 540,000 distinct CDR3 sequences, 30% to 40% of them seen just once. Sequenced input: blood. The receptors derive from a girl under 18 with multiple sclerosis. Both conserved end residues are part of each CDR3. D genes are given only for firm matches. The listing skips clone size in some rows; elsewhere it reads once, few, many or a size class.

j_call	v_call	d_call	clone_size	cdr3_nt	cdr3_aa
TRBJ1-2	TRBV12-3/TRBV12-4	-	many	TGTGCCAGCAGTGGCGGACCTTCTTCGTGGGGCTACACCTTC	CASSGGPSSWGYTF
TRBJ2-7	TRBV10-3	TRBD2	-	TGTGCCATCAGTGATCTAGGGCGGGGGGCCCTCTCCTACGAGCAGTACTTC	CAISDLGRGALSYEQYF
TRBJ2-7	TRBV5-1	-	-	TGCGCCAGCAGGTCACAAGCCCCCTACGAGCAGTACTTC	CASRSQAPYEQYF
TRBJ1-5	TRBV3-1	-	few	TGTGCCAGCAGCCAAGTTTCCGGTGGTAATCAGCCCCAGCATTTT	CASSQVSGGNQPQHF
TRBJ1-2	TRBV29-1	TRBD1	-	TGCAGCGTTGATACAGGGGAAAACTATGGCTACACCTTC	CSVDTGENYGYTF
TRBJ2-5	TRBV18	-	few	TGTGCCAGCACCTGGGGGATGCAAGAGACCCAGTACTTC	CASTWGMQETQYF
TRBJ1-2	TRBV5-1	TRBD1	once	TGCGCCAGTAGCACGGACAGGGGTCGAGCTAACTATGGCTACACCTTC	CASSTDRGRANYGYTF
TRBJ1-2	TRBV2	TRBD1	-	TGTGCCAGCAGCCCGGACCAGGGGGCGACGAACTATGGCTACACCTTC	CASSPDQGATNYGYTF
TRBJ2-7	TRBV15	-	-	TGTGCCACCAGCAGAGAGGGGTTTTGCTACGAGCAGTACTTC	CATSREGFCYEQYF
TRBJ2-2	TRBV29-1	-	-	TGCAGCGTTGAATTTATGGACGGATATACCGGGGAGCTGTTTTTT	CSVEFMDGYTGELFF
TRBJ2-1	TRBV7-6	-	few	TGTGCCAGCAGCCCGGAGGGGACAGCCTACAATGAGCAGTTCTTC	CASSPEGTAYNEQFF
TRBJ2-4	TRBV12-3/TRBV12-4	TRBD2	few	TGTGCCAGCACCCTCAGGGACGGGGGGGACATTCAGTACTTC	CASTLRDGGDIQYF